The rows below give T cell receptor beta chains drawn from one sample of a study of early stage breast cancer tumors. Some clones are missing from TCRdb's copy, which holds only in-frame ones; the method was immunoSEQ multiplex PCR. This table holds 45,000 to 65,000 clones, approximately 78% found once. What was sequenced was blood. The origin of the receptors is a person aged 35-55 years with breast cancer. CDR3s include the opening cysteine and the closing phenylalanine or tryptophan. The D gene is left open where the match is weak. Part of the rows lack a size; the others show once, few, many or a class for expanded clones.

>TRBJ1-2|.|.|TRBV7-2
TGTGCCAGCAGCCCAAATAACTATGGCTACACCTTC
CASSPNNYGYTF
>TRBJ1-1|.|once|TRBV4-1
TGCGCCAGCAGACCAATACCAGAGATGAACACTGAAGCTTTCTTT
CASRPIPEMNTEAFF
>TRBJ1-1|.|few|TRBV29-1
TGCAGCGGGGGGGGGTGGAACACTGAAGCTTTCTTT
CSGGGWNTEAFF
>TRBJ2-5|.|.|TRBV30
TGTGCCTGGAGTTTCAGGGGTGCCGAGACCCAGTACTTC
CAWSFRGAETQYF
>TRBJ2-3|.|.|TRBV5-1
TGCGCCAGCCTATCCCAGAGGGGCGATACGCAGTATTTT
CASLSQRGDTQYF
>TRBJ1-6|TRBD1|.|TRBV6-5
TGTGCCAGCAGTTACTCTCAGGGGGCTCCTTCACCCCTCCACTTT
CASSYSQGAPSPLHF
>TRBJ2-3|.|once|TRBV30
TGTGCCTGGAGTGTTCTTGGAGATACGCAGTATTTT
CAWSVLGDTQYF
>TRBJ2-1|.|.|TRBV11-3
TGTGCCAGCAGCATAGGAGGATACAATGAGCAGTTCTTC
CASSIGGYNEQFF
>TRBJ2-5|TRBD2|.|TRBV11-2
TGTGCCAGCAGCTCCTCTAGCGGGAGGGCCGCAGAGACCCAGTACTTC
CASSSSSGRAAETQYF
>TRBJ1-1|.|.|TRBV12-5
TGTGCTAGTGCCTCGGAATATACTGAAGCTTTCTTT
CASASEYTEAFF
>TRBJ2-7|.|.|TRBV5-4
TGTGCCAGCAGCGCAGGGGGGGCCCTCTACGAGCAGTACTTC
CASSAGGALYEQYF
>TRBJ2-7|TRBD2|.|TRBV7-8
TGTGCCAGCAGCGCAGATAGCGGGAGTTTTCACGAGCAGTACTTC
CASSADSGSFHEQYF
>TRBJ2-1|TRBD2|.|TRBV5-1
TGCGCCAGCAGCTTGGAACTAGCGGGAGGTCACGGTGAGCAGTTCTTC
CASSLELAGGHGEQFF
>TRBJ1-1|.|few|TRBV6-5
TGTGCCAGCAGTCAGAGACTTTGGGTCGAGACTTTCTTT
CASSQRLWVETFF
>TRBJ2-7|TRBD2|.|TRBV19
TGTGCCAGTAGTACGAGAGGACTAGCGGGAGCGTACGAGCAGTACTTC
CASSTRGLAGAYEQYF
>TRBJ2-7|.|.|TRBV27
.
CASSPSGLGQGALWQYF
>TRBJ1-1|TRBD1|few|TRBV6-4
TGTGCCAGCAGTGTGACAGGGGATGGCACTGAAGCTTTCTTT
CASSVTGDGTEAFF
>TRBJ2-7|.|.|TRBV19
TGTGCCAGTTCCGACGGCGGGACCCTTTCTTACGAGCAGTACTTC
CASSDGGTLSYEQYF
>TRBJ1-5|.|.|TRBV19
TGTGCCAGTAGTAGCGGACAGTATGGGGAATATAGCAATCAGCCCCAGCATTTT
CASSSGQYGEYSNQPQHF
>TRBJ2-2|.|few|TRBV7-7
TGTGCTAGCAGCGAGGGGGGAGTCCACCCCCACGGGGAGCTGTTTTTT
CASSEGGVHPHGELFF
>TRBJ1-1|.|once|TRBV5-1
TGCGCCAGCAGCTTGGGGCGGGGGGCGCCCCACTCAATGAACACTGAAGCTTTCTTT
CASSLGRGAPHSMNTEAFF
>TRBJ2-7|.|.|TRBV7-4
TGTGCCAGCAGCCCCAGGGTGTCCTCCTACGAGCAGTACTTC
CASSPRVSSYEQYF
>TRBJ1-2|TRBD1|.|TRBV5-8
TGTGCCAGCAGCTTCCGACAGGGGAAGGACTATGGCTACACCTTC
CASSFRQGKDYGYTF
>TRBJ2-5|TRBD2|.|TRBV11-1
TGTGCCAGCAGCTACCTGGGACTACAAGAGACCCAGTACTTC
CASSYLGLQETQYF
>TRBJ2-7|TRBD1|.|TRBV5-4
TGTGCCAGCAGTGACCCCGCCACAGGGGGCAACTACGAGCAGTACTTC
CASSDPATGGNYEQYF
>TRBJ2-7|.|few|TRBV7-9
TGTGCCAGCAGCTTAGGCCTAGATGACGAGCAGTACTTC
CASSLGLDDEQYF
>TRBJ2-3|TRBD2|.|TRBV7-3
TGTGCCAGCAGCCAACTAGCGGGAGGGGGTACGCAGTATTTT
CASSQLAGGGTQYF
>TRBJ2-7|TRBD2|.|TRBV4-1
TGCGCCAGCAAGCCGGGACTAGCGGACTACGAGCAGTACTTC
CASKPGLADYEQYF
>TRBJ1-2|.|few|TRBV30
TGTGCCTGGAGTGTTCTGGGGAGCTATGGCTACACCTTC
CAWSVLGSYGYTF
>TRBJ1-5|.|.|TRBV18
TGTGCCAGCTCACTAGGCCAGAACAATCAGCCCCAGCATTTT
CASSLGQNNQPQHF